This entry lists 23 T cell receptor beta chains sequenced from one sample in a study of T cell responses to AZD1222 COVID-19 vaccine. Here immunoSEQ multiplex PCR was the method, and the copy in TCRdb shows in-frame clones only, minus some. The data hold under 130,000 clones, with 75% to 90% observed a single time. The sample consisted of peripheral blood, taken 28 days after the second AZD1222 dose. These receptors were obtained from an adult who received the AZD1222 COVID-19 vaccine.

The chain employs TRBV4-1 and TRBJ1-5; 7 bases fit TRBD1. Looked up from germline, CDR1 is MGHRA and CDR2 is YSYEKL. This CDR3 contains 14 residues. Trimming took 1 base from V and 5 from J; bases not matched to a gene: 2. The CDR3 DNA is TGCGCCAGCAGCCAAGGACAGGGCGATCAGCCCCAGCATTTT. Residues: CASSQGQGDQPQHF.

The chain links TRBV18 to TRBJ2-1; D may be TRBD2 (5 bases). Per the germline V gene, CDR1 is KGHSH and CDR2 is LQKENI. This CDR3 has 13 residues. Trimming removed 3 bases at V and 4 bases at J, with 7 bases between. In DNA, the CDR3 is TGTGCCAGCTCACCTGGACTGTACAATGAGCAGTTCTTC. It codes for CASSPGLYNEQFF. Supplemented by reference TRBV18 and TRBJ2-1, the full variable domain reads NAGVMQNPRHLVRRRGQEARLRCSPMKGHSHVYWYRQLPEEGLKFMVYLQKENIIDESGMPKERFSAEFPKEGPSILRIQQVVRGDSAAYFCASSPGLYNEQFFGPGTRLTVL.

The chain joins TRBV2 to TRBJ1-3; D remains ambiguous. V was trimmed by 2 bases and J by 1 base, leaving 12 bases between them. CDR3 length: 16 amino acids. Per germline, CDR1 SNHLY and CDR2 FYNNEI. CDR3 residues: CASSERADYSGNTIYF. The CDR3 coding sequence is TGTGCCAGCAGTGAAAGGGCAGATTATTCTGGAAACACCATATATTTT.

The V and J genes are TRBV27 and TRBJ2-3; D may be TRBD2 (7 bases). The CDR3 length is 15 residues. V lost 6 bases and J 6 bases, leaving 19 bases between the germline ends. Germline lookup yields CDR1 MNHEY and CDR2 SMNVEV (reference sequence). The CDR3 is CASRQQRGGVDTQYF. CDR3 coding DNA: TGTGCCAGCAGACAACAAAGGGGGGGCGTCGATACGCAGTATTTT.

The chain has TRBV10-2 and TRBJ2-7; D gene unclear. The CDR3 totals 15 residues. Germline CDR1 and CDR2: WSHSY and SAAADI. The V end was cut by 2 bases, the J end by 3 bases, with 14 bases between. The CDR3 here is CASSEAVVGIYEQYF. In nucleotides, the CDR3 is TGCGCCAGCAGTGAGGCGGTGGTGGGGATCTACGAGCAGTACTTC.

The chain recombines TRBV3-1 (or the pseudogene TRBV3-2) with TRBJ1-1; D is ambiguous. This CDR3 comprises 12 residues. V lost 4 bases to trimming and J lost 7 bases, with 10 bases between them. Germline CDR1 LGHDT, CDR2 YNNKEL (reference sequence). The CDR3 here is CASSRRVDEAFF. Written as DNA, the CDR3 is TGTGCCAGCAGCCGTAGAGTTGATGAAGCTTTCTTT.

Only one count was recorded for this clone. This chain uses TRBV28 with TRBJ1-3, with D unresolved. The CDR3 runs 13 residues. V dropped 6 bases and J dropped 2 bases, with 8 bases sitting between them. CDR1 is MDHEN, CDR2 SYDVKM, per germline. The CDR3 sequence is CASSRPPGNTIYF. The DNA for the CDR3 is TGTGCCAGCAGCCGGCCTCCTGGAAACACCATATATTTT.

The chain uses TRBV10-1 and TRBJ2-2, with D possibly being TRBD2 (5 bases). Germline assignment: CDR1 WNHNN and CDR2 SYGVQD (reference sequence). The length of the CDR3 is 15 residues. V shed 6 bases and J shed 3 bases, with 14 bases lying between them. For the CDR3, the DNA is TGCGCCAGCAGAGAATCCCTCGGGGACACCGGGGAGCTGTTTTTT. Protein: CASRESLGDTGELFF.

The V gene is TRBV6-6, the J gene TRBJ1-5; no reliable D call. The CDR3 is 14 residues long. Trimming stripped 5 bases from V and 4 bases from J, with 12 bases between. Looked up from germline, CDR1 is MNHNY and CDR2 is SVGAGI (reference sequence). CDR3 sequence (DNA): TGTGCCAGCAGTCTAATCCAGTCGAATCAGCCCCAGCATTTT. Protein product: CASSLIQSNQPQHF.

This chain joins TRBV28 and TRBJ1-2; D remains ambiguous. CDR1 and CDR2 (germline): MDHEN, SYDVKM. Trimming took off 6 bases at V and 4 bases at J, with 9 bases between the two ends. CDR3 length equals 12 residues. The CDR3 nucleotides read TGTGCCAGCAGGGGGATGCCCTATGGCTACACCTTC. Translation gives CASRGMPYGYTF.

The rearrangement joins TRBV29-1 to TRBJ1-2; TRBD1 is a possible D gene (5 bases). V lost 0 bases and J 7 bases, leaving 18 bases between the germline ends. The CDR3 runs 15 residues. The V gene's germline CDR1 is SQVTM and CDR2 ANQGSEA. The CDR3 sequence is CSVEDRLAGEGGYTF. DNA of the CDR3: TGCAGCGTTGAAGATCGACTTGCGGGGGAGGGTGGCTACACCTTC.

The chain couples TRBV19 to TRBJ2-1, with 8 positions matching TRBD2. Germline V gene lookup returns CDR1 LNHDA and CDR2 SQIVND (reference sequence). The CDR3 runs to 15 residues. The ends lost 6 bases at V and 4 bases at J; junction bases unmatched: 8. This CDR3 is CASSRAGDVYNEQFF. CDR3 in DNA: TGTGCCAGTAGCCGAGCGGGAGATGTATACAATGAGCAGTTCTTC.

Comments on this clone: This likely comes from a read error, as the CDR3 has no conserved phenylalanine or tryptophan at its end. No DNA is shown, since the ends of the CDR3 on it are uncertain; the CDR3 is the one TCRdb lists. The chain couples TRBV2 to TRBJ2-3; whether TRBD2, the table's D call, matches the DNA was not checked. Including both end residues, the CDR3 is 13 amino acids long. Per germline, CDR1 SNHLY and CDR2 FYNNEI. The CDR3 is CASMADTGTSGCL.

V is TRBV30 and J is TRBJ2-3; TRBD1 agrees at 9 bases. The germline gives CDR1 GTSNPN, CDR2 SVGIG (reference sequence). The CDR3 sequence is 13 residues long. V was clipped by 5 bases and J by 3 bases; unmatched bases: 3. CDR3 amino acids: CAWATGGTDTQYF. CDR3 nucleotide sequence: TGTGCCTGGGCGACAGGGGGAACAGATACGCAGTATTTT.

The chain couples TRBV4-1 to TRBJ2-7; D unclear. The CDR3 sequence is 13 residues long. Germline assignment: CDR1 MGHRA and CDR2 YSYEKL. Trimming stripped 5 bases from V and 7 bases from J, with 15 bases between. The CDR3 loop reads CASSFDRVGEQYF. CDR3 sequence (DNA): TGCGCCAGCAGCTTCGACCGGGTTGGGGAGCAGTACTTC.

The J gene is TRBJ2-3, the V gene TRBV30; D is perhaps TRBD2 (6 bases). Trimming removed 1 base at V and 5 bases at J, with 10 bases between. There are 13 residues in the CDR3. Germline CDR1 and CDR2: GTSNPN and SVGIG (reference sequence). CDR3 amino acids: CAWSELARDTQYF. CDR3 DNA: TGTGCCTGGAGTGAACTAGCTAGAGATACGCAGTATTTT. The entire variable domain, with the rest obtained from reference TRBV30 and TRBJ2-3, is as follows: SQTIHQWPATLVQPVGSPLSLECTVEGTSNPNLYWYRQAAGRGLQLLFYSVGIGQISSEVPQNLSASRPQDRQFILSSKKLLLSDSGFYLCAWSELARDTQYFGPGTRLTVL.

The chain is built from TRBV19 and TRBJ1-2, with 7 bases lining up with TRBD1. This CDR3 is 12 amino acids long. The V gene end was trimmed by 10 bases and the J gene end by 2 bases; junction bases not matched to a gene: 4. Looked up from germline, CDR1 is LNHDA and CDR2 is SQIVND (reference sequence). CDR3 sequence reads: CATEQGNYGYTF. The CDR3 DNA reads as TGTGCCACCGAACAGGGGAACTATGGCTACACCTTC. Drawing the rest from reference TRBV19 and TRBJ1-2, the complete variable domain is DGGITQSPKYLFRKEGQNVTLSCEQNLNHDAMYWYRQDPGQGLRLIYYSQIVNDFQKGDIAEGYSVSREKKESFPLTVTSAQKNPTAFYLCATEQGNYGYTFGSGTRLTVV.

This clone was counted only a few times. The V gene is TRBV7-3, the J gene TRBJ1-5; the D gene is possibly TRBD1 (5 bases). The CDR3 runs 15 residues. Trimming left V 2 bases short and J 0 bases short, with 8 bases between. The germline V gene has CDR1 SGHTA and CDR2 FQGTGA. CDR3 in amino acids: CASSLWQGSNQPQHF. The CDR3 region has the DNA TGTGCCAGCAGCTTATGGCAGGGTAGCAATCAGCCCCAGCATTTT. Full variable domain (outside the CDR3, taken from reference TRBV7-3 and TRBJ1-5): GAGVSQTPSNKVTEKGKYVELRCDPISGHTALYWYRQSLGQGPEFLIYFQGTGAADDSGLPNDRFFAVRPEGSVSTLKIQRTERGDSAVYLCASSLWQGSNQPQHFGDGTRLSIL.

This rearrangement joins TRBV28 to TRBJ1-3; possible D gene TRBD1, 5 bases. Trimming stripped 3 bases from V and 4 bases from J, with 13 bases between. From germline, CDR1 is MDHEN and CDR2 SYDVKM. The CDR3 spans 15 residues. In DNA form, the CDR3 reads TGTGCCAGCAGTTTGGGACCGATACCCGGAAACACCATATATTTT. Its translation is CASSLGPIPGNTIYF.

This chain connects TRBV28 to TRBJ2-3; TRBD2 agrees at 9 bases. V lost 6 bases and J lost 1; bases outside the gene matches: 8. The CDR3 covers 16 residues. Germline V gives CDR1 MDHEN, CDR2 SYDVKM. In DNA form, the CDR3 reads TGTGCCAGCAGCAAAAGGACTAGCGACCGCACAGATACGCAGTATTTT. Translating gives CASSKRTSDRTDTQYF.

The chain combines TRBV28 with TRBJ2-2; D gene ambiguous. In germline, CDR1 is MDHEN, CDR2 SYDVKM. The CDR3 sequence is 12 residues long. V gave up 4 bases and J gave up 5 bases, with 5 bases separating them. CDR3: CASSSSTGELFF. CDR3 sequence (DNA): TGTGCCAGCAGTTCAAGTACCGGGGAGCTGTTTTTT.

This chain links TRBV5-5 with TRBJ1-5, with D possibly matching TRBD1 (5 bases). V lost 0 bases, J lost 0 bases, and 7 bases lay in between. The germline V gene encodes CDR1 SGHKS and CDR2 YYEKEE (reference sequence). This CDR3 is 15 amino acids long. CDR3 DNA sequence: TGTGCCAGCAGCTTGGAGGGGTATAGCAATCAGCCCCAGCATTTT. Its translation: CASSLEGYSNQPQHF.

The CDR3: CASSPDDRGNTIYF. The CDR3 nucleotides are TGTGCCAGCAGCCCCGACGACAGAGGAAACACCATATATTTT. The V and J genes are TRBV28 and TRBJ1-3, with D maybe TRBD1 (5 bases). V lost 6 bases to trimming and J lost 4 bases, with 13 bases between them. The CDR3 contains 14 residues. Per the germline V gene, CDR1 is MDHEN and CDR2 is SYDVKM.